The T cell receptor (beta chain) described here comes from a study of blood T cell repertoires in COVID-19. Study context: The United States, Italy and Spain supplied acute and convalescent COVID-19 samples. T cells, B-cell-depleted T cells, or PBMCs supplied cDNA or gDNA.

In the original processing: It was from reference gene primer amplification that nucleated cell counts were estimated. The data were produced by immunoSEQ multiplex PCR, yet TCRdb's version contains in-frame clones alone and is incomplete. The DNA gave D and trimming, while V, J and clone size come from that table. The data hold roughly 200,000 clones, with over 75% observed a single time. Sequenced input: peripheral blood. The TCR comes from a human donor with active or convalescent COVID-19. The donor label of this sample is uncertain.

The CDR3 nucleotides read TGTGCCAGCAAGACCCTTACCGACAGGTCCTATGGCTACACCTTC. It is translated as CASKTLTDRSYGYTF. This chain joins TRBV7-2 and TRBJ1-2, with D possibly matching TRBD1 (6 bases). The V end was cut by 7 bases, the J end by 4 bases, with 19 bases between. Per germline, CDR1 SGHTA and CDR2 FQGNSA. The CDR3 has 15 amino acids.